The 17 T cell receptor beta chains reported below all come from one sample, sequenced in a study of molecular identifiers for immune sequencing clone quantification. A single record per CDR3 protein comes from TCRdb applying MiXCR to the PCR reads. Of 250,000 to 400,000 distinct CDR3 sequences detected, 20% to 25% appear once; the ten largest clones hold 0.81%. The sequencing sample was made of naive CD8+ T cells from blood, with Jurkat cell RNA spiked in. Sample subset: FACS-sorted CD8+CD4-CCR7+CD45RA+ naive T cells. The receptors shown here come from a human donor in good health. Some libraries in this study had Jurkat cell RNA spiked in.

This clonotype was recorded many times. The CDR3 DNA follows: TGCGCCAGCAGCTTGGCTGGGGACTACTCCTACGAGCAGTACTTC. Translated: CASSLAGDYSYEQYF. V gene TRBV5-1 combines with J gene TRBJ2-7, with 7 nucleotides matching TRBD2. This CDR3 comprises 15 residues. V dropped 0 bases and J dropped 0; count of bases not matched to a gene: 3. The V gene's germline CDR1 is SGHRS and CDR2 YFSETQ.

Many counts were recorded for this clonotype. The rearrangement links TRBV5-8 to TRBJ2-3; a possible D gene is TRBD2 (5 bases). The germline V gene encodes CDR1 SGHTS and CDR2 YDEGEE. The length of the CDR3 is 18 residues. Trimming cost V 5 bases and J 2 bases, with 24 bases left between them. The CDR3 DNA reads TGTGCCAGCAGGGAGGAAGGGTCCTTACCGCCTTACACAGATACGCAGTATTTT. This sequence encodes CASREEGSLPPYTDTQYF.

This clonotype was seen many times. The chain links TRBV19 to TRBJ2-7; no reliable D call. CDR1 and CDR2 from the germline V gene are LNHDA and SQIVND (reference sequence). V was pared by 3 bases and J by 7 bases, with 16 bases between. The CDR3 extends over 14 amino acids. CDR3 residues: CASSINAIALEQYF. In nucleotides, the CDR3 is TGTGCCAGTAGTATTAACGCTATTGCCCTGGAGCAGTACTTC.

This clonotype was counted at least ten times. The chain joins TRBV7-9 to TRBJ2-7, with D unresolved. The CDR3 loop spans 14 amino acids. V lost 5 bases to trimming and J lost 3 bases, with 14 bases between them. CDR1 is SEHNR, CDR2 FQNEAQ, per germline (reference sequence). CDR3 nucleotides: TGTGCCAGCAGCGGGCCCTCCAGCCTCTACGAGCAGTACTTC. Translation gives CASSGPSSLYEQYF.

In this sample, this clonotype turned up a few times. A much larger clone differs by one base, so this may be a read error. The chain uses TRBV2 and TRBJ2-7; D ambiguous. The germline CDR1 and CDR2 sequences are SNHLY and FYNNEI. This CDR3 has 13 amino acids. The CDR3 region has the DNA TGTGCCAGCAGTGAGCCCCTCCCCTACGAGCAGTGCTTC. This translates into CASSEPLPYEQCF.

This clonotype came up many times. The chain recombines TRBV19 with TRBJ2-2; TRBD1 matches 9 bases. Germline trimming cut 3 bases from V and 7 bases from J; bases unmatched to any gene: 6. Germline V gives CDR1 LNHDA, CDR2 SQIVND (reference sequence). The length of the CDR3 is 15 residues. Written as DNA, the CDR3 is TGTGCCAGTAGTATTGCGGACAGGGGTCTCGGGGAGCTGTTTTTT. It encodes CASSIADRGLGELFF.

This clonotype has ten or more counts. This chain connects TRBV5-4 to TRBJ2-7, with D unclear. V lost 0 bases to trimming and J lost 0 bases, with 10 bases between them. The CDR3 covers 15 residues. Germline CDR1 SGHNT, CDR2 YYREEE (reference sequence). The CDR3: CASSLGDGSSYEQYF. The DNA of the CDR3 is TGTGCCAGCAGCTTGGGAGACGGAAGCTCCTACGAGCAGTACTTC.

V and J are TRBV27 and TRBJ1-3, with D uncertain. Germline V gives CDR1 MNHEY, CDR2 SMNVEV (reference sequence). V was trimmed by 4 bases and J by 0 bases, leaving 4 bases between them. This CDR3 region has 13 residues. The CDR3 sequence: CASSYSSGNTIYF. Written as DNA, the CDR3 is TGTGCCAGCAGTTATAGCTCTGGAAACACCATATATTTT.

This clonotype was seen ten or more times. The V call is TRBV28, the J call TRBJ2-1; 12 bases map to TRBD2. The germline CDR1 and CDR2 sequences are MDHEN and SYDVKM. Trimming at V came to 1 base and at J to 2 bases, leaving 6 bases not matched to a gene. The CDR3 length is 18 residues. CDR3 DNA: TGTGCCAGCAGTTTATCGGTCGGACTAGCGGGGACCTACAATGAGCAGTTCTTC. As protein: CASSLSVGLAGTYNEQFF. The full variable domain, its missing parts supplied by reference TRBV28 and TRBJ2-1, is DVKVTQSSRYLVKRTGEKVFLECVQDMDHENMFWYRQDPGLGLRLIYFSYDVKMKEKGDIPEGYSVSREKKERFSLILESASTNQTSMYLCASSLSVGLAGTYNEQFFGPGTRLTVL.

This clonotype was detected many times. J is TRBJ2-1 and V is TRBV30; D is unclear. Trimming shortened V by 2 bases and J by 3 bases, and 8 bases separated the two germline ends. This CDR3 comprises 13 residues. Looked up from germline, CDR1 is GTSNPN and CDR2 is SVGIG (reference sequence). In DNA form, the CDR3 reads TGTGCCTGGAGTTTAGACCTCTACAATGAGCAGTTCTTC. Translated, it gives CAWSLDLYNEQFF.

Worth noting for this clonotype: This could be a read error, since a much larger clone is one nucleotide away. The chain uses TRBV11-2 and TRBJ1-5; 8 positions agree with TRBD1. Per germline, CDR1 SGHAT and CDR2 FQNNGV. The V and J ends lost 8 bases and 0 bases, in that order; junction bases with no gene match: 15. CDR3 length equals 18 residues. The CDR3 loop reads CASCSGTGQGGSNQPQHF. The CDR3 bases are TGTGCCAGCTGTTCTGGAACCGGACAGGGAGGTAGCAATCAGCCCCAGCATTTT.

The table lists this clonotype with many counts. J is TRBJ1-5 and V is TRBV6-2 or TRBV6-3, with D unresolved. Trimming stripped 1 base from V and 4 bases from J, with 5 bases between. This CDR3 has 13 amino acids. Germline V gene data show CDR1 as MNHEY and CDR2 as SVGEGT. The CDR3 coding sequence is TGTGCCAGCAGTTACTTGGGAAATCAGCCCCAGCATTTT. Amino acids: CASSYLGNQPQHF.

The rearrangement links TRBV20-1 to TRBJ2-3; TRBD2 aligns across 9 bases. Germline values: CDR1 DFQATT, CDR2 SNEGSKA (reference sequence). V lost 1 base to trimming and J lost 0 bases; unmatched junction nucleotides: 14. The CDR3 length is 19 residues. The CDR3 loop is CSARVGLGLAGPSTDTQYF. In nucleotides, the CDR3 is TGCAGTGCTAGAGTTGGGCTGGGTCTAGCGGGGCCTAGCACAGATACGCAGTATTTT.

This clonotype came up a few times. The chain links TRBV4-1 to TRBJ2-7; possibly TRBD2 for D (7 bases). This CDR3 contains 14 residues. Trimming took 3 bases from V and 7 from J, leaving 16 bases between them. Per germline, CDR1 MGHRA and CDR2 YSYEKL. DNA of the CDR3: TGCGCCAGCAGCCAGTGGGGGGGCGATGGGGAGCAGTACTTC. This sequence encodes CASSQWGGDGEQYF.

This clonotype was seen a few times. The genes are TRBV27 and TRBJ2-3, with 8 bases identical to TRBD2. Germline V gene sequence: CDR1 MNHEY, CDR2 SMNVEV (reference sequence). Trimming cost V 6 bases and J 2 bases; bases outside gene matches: 7. The CDR3 consists of 15 residues. The CDR3 protein is CASSESGGTTDTQYF. CDR3 nucleotides: TGTGCCAGCAGCGAGAGCGGGGGTACCACAGATACGCAGTATTTT.

This clonotype was seen many times. The chain employs TRBV6-1 and TRBJ2-3; 8 nucleotides agree with TRBD1. Germline assignment: CDR1 MNHNS and CDR2 SASEGT. The trim removed 6 bases at V and 6 bases at J, leaving 11 bases unmatched. CDR3 length equals 15 residues. CDR3 amino acids: CASRNRYGQGDTQYF. The DNA of the CDR3 is TGTGCCAGCAGAAACCGTTACGGACAGGGCGATACGCAGTATTTT.

This clonotype was recorded at least ten times. J is TRBJ2-1 and V is TRBV29-1, with D possibly matching TRBD1 (5 bases). Germline lookup yields CDR1 SQVTM and CDR2 ANQGSEA. Trimming pared 6 bases from V and 9 bases from J, leaving 21 bases between. CDR3 size: 14 residues. The CDR3 loop is CSVDSPLRRREQFF. CDR3 sequence (DNA): TGCAGCGTAGACAGTCCACTCAGACGCCGTGAGCAGTTCTTC.